This T cell receptor (beta chain) was sequenced during a study of cytomegalovirus exposure and HLA in healthy donors. Overall study: There were 117 million unique TCR beta sequences, drawn from roughly 200 million T cells, in an earlier analysis.

The V end lost 4 bases, the J end lost 8 bases, and 12 bases lay between the germline ends. This CDR3 is 13 amino acids long. Germline lookup yields CDR1 SNHLY and CDR2 FYNNEI. Both 60 Vbeta primers and 13 Jbeta primers went into the PCR. TCRdb's copy holds only in-frame clones and misses some; the assay was immunoSEQ multiplex PCR. The clone table shows approximately 210,000 clones, with the ten largest holding about 0.9%. Overall study findings and caveats: A prior analysis recorded that most TCR beta V segments were productive about 87% or about 30% of the time. Among donors in an Asian-associated ancestry cluster, a later analysis reportedly found fewer N-insertions than the approximately 700-donor mean.

Comments on this clone: Its antigen is still unknown.

The TCR was taken from a woman aged 25 to 45 in good health and CMV-seropositive. The rearrangement uses TRBV2 and TRBJ2-4; a weak D match, TRBD2 (5 bases). Specimen: PBMCs. The CDR3 nucleotides are TGTGCCAGCAGTGTCGGAGGTATAGACATTCAGTACTTC. The encoded protein is CASSVGGIDIQYF.